Given below is one T cell receptor beta chain in context. Its antigen is still unknown. V lost 0 bases and J lost 7, with 6 bases in between. Germline CDR1 reads MGHRA; CDR2 reads YSYEKL. The length of the CDR3 is 12 residues. This specimen belongs to a study of radiation and T cells in renal cell carcinoma. General observations from the study: Baseline intratumoral clonotype presence is unknown without pretreatment biopsies. Top tumor clonotypes rose in blood 2 weeks post-radiation, then contracted.

Generated by immunoSEQ multiplex PCR, the TCRdb table keeps only in-frame clones and is missing some. The sample comprises about 47,000 clones, 80% of which are singletons, and less than 30% rests with the top ten. Documented time point: blood 2 weeks post-SBRT. The treatment here: 15 Gy SBRT to primary tumor, nephrectomy 4 weeks later. The chain employs TRBV4-1 and TRBJ1-2; D uncertain. The receptor was derived from a woman in her seventies with renal cell carcinoma. Here the sequenced sample was blood, taken from a patient whose treatment included radiotherapy and nephrectomy. CDR3 DNA: TGCGCCAGCAGCCAAGATCGAATTGGCTACACCTTC. Amino acid sequence: CASSQDRIGYTF.